This entry lists 6 T cell receptor beta chains sequenced from one sample in a study of radiation and T cells in renal cell carcinoma. Sequencing used immunoSEQ multiplex PCR; TCRdb keeps in-frame clones, though not all of them. The sample consists of some 120,000 clones, around 82% of them appearing once. As for time point: blood 2 weeks post-SBRT. The treatment: 15 Gy SBRT to primary tumor, nephrectomy 4 weeks later. The sample was blood, taken from a patient whose treatment included radiotherapy and nephrectomy. The origin of the receptors is a man aged 45-65 years with renal cell carcinoma.

This rearrangement joins TRBV5-1 to TRBJ1-3; 9 positions match TRBD1. Losses at the gene ends were 2 bases for V and 4 bases for J; bases not matched to a gene: 1. This CDR3 has 14 amino acids. Germline assignment: CDR1 SGHRS and CDR2 YFSETQ. The chain's CDR3 is CASSLGQGGNTIYF. As DNA, the CDR3 is TGCGCCAGCAGCTTAGGACAGGGGGGAAACACCATATATTTT. The complete variable domain, with remaining parts taken from reference TRBV5-1 and TRBJ1-3, reads KAGVTQTPRYLIKTRGQQVTLSCSPISGHRSVSWYQQTPGQGLQFLFEYFSETQRNKGNFPGRFSGRQFSNSRSEMNVSTLELGDSALYLCASSLGQGGNTIYFGEGSWLTVV.

The chain joins TRBV5-4 to TRBJ2-5; D is possibly TRBD2 (5 bases). The CDR3 is 13 residues long. V dropped 3 bases and J dropped 4 bases, with 10 bases sitting between them. CDR1 is SGHNT and CDR2 is YYREEE in the germline V gene (reference sequence). CDR3 in amino acids: CASSSGVLETQYF. For the CDR3, the DNA is TGTGCCAGCAGCTCCGGGGTGTTAGAGACCCAGTACTTC.

The rearrangement joins TRBV5-1 to TRBJ2-5; weak D call: TRBD1 (5 bases). Per germline, CDR1 SGHRS and CDR2 YFSETQ. V was pared by 0 bases and J by 2 bases, with 5 bases between. This CDR3 has 13 residues. This CDR3 reads CASSLEGQETQYF. For the CDR3, the DNA is TGCGCCAGCAGCTTGGAGGGGCAAGAGACCCAGTACTTC. Combining the CDR3 with reference TRBV5-1 and TRBJ2-5 gives the whole variable domain KAGVTQTPRYLIKTRGQQVTLSCSPISGHRSVSWYQQTPGQGLQFLFEYFSETQRNKGNFPGRFSGRQFSNSRSEMNVSTLELGDSALYLCASSLEGQETQYFGPGTRLLVL.

The chain uses TRBV6-5 and TRBJ2-7, with D perhaps TRBD1 (7 bases). The CDR3 is 15 residues long. Trimming removed 6 bases from V and 0 bases from J, with 15 bases in between. The germline gives CDR1 MNHEY, CDR2 SVGAGI. This CDR3 reads CASSMGGQPSYEQYF. The CDR3 nucleotides are TGTGCCAGCAGCATGGGGGGACAGCCCTCCTACGAGCAGTACTTC.

J is TRBJ2-2 and V is TRBV18, with D tentatively TRBD2 (5 bases). Looked up from germline, CDR1 is KGHSH and CDR2 is LQKENI. V lost 2 bases to trimming and J lost 6 bases, with 13 bases between them. The CDR3 sequence is 15 residues long. CDR3 amino acids: CASSPAGGVPGELFF. In DNA, the CDR3 is TGTGCCAGCTCACCAGCGGGTGGCGTCCCCGGGGAGCTGTTTTTT.

The chain links TRBV6-5 to TRBJ2-7, with unresolved D. The CDR3 has 15 residues. Germline V gene lookup returns CDR1 MNHEY and CDR2 SVGAGI. The V and J ends lost 0 bases and 2 bases respectively, with 11 bases between them. The CDR3: CASSYSEKLPYEQYF. CDR3 DNA sequence: TGTGCCAGCAGTTACTCGGAGAAACTCCCCTACGAGCAGTACTTC.